The following is a T cell receptor (beta chain) sequence with its context. Under the authors' procedure: The authors estimated nucleated cell counts from reference gene primer amplification. Libraries were prepared by immunoSEQ multiplex PCR; TCRdb keeps only in-frame clonotypes and omits some of them. That table gives V, J and clone size, and the DNA gave D and trimming. This sample has about 180,000 clones, with around 76% found just once. There are 13 residues in the CDR3. V was pared by 5 bases and J by 7 bases, with 7 bases of the junction left unmatched. The V gene's germline CDR1 is SGHTA and CDR2 FQGNSA. The sample belongs to a study of blood T cell repertoires in COVID-19.

Sequenced: peripheral blood. This sequence joins TRBV7-2 and TRBJ1-2, with 7 bases matching TRBD1. The sequence came from a woman in her 70s with acute or convalescent COVID-19. The CDR3 loop reads CASSPGTAPGYTF. CDR3 nucleotide sequence: TGTGCCAGCAGCCCGGGGACAGCCCCTGGCTACACCTTC.